This T cell receptor (beta chain) was captured by sequencing in a study of T cell repertoires in ileal Crohn's disease. Study-level background: About half received postoperative treatment, approximately 12 with thiopurines and around 18 anti-TNF.

Only in-frame clones appear in the TCRdb table, and some are missing; sequencing was by immunoSEQ multiplex PCR. The sample shows some 30,000 clones, about three quarters of them seen only once. The CDR3 covers 14 residues. V dropped 6 bases and J dropped 6 bases, with 17 bases sitting between them. Germline V gene lookup returns CDR1 MGHDK and CDR2 SYGVNS. Sequenced sample: ileal tissue. This clonotype was obtained from an adult with Crohn's disease. The chain links TRBV25-1 to TRBJ2-5, with D possibly TRBD2 on 5 matching bases. The CDR3 bases are TGTGCCAGCAGCCCTTACGGGGAACGGAAGACCCAGTACTTC. It is translated as CASSPYGERKTQYF.